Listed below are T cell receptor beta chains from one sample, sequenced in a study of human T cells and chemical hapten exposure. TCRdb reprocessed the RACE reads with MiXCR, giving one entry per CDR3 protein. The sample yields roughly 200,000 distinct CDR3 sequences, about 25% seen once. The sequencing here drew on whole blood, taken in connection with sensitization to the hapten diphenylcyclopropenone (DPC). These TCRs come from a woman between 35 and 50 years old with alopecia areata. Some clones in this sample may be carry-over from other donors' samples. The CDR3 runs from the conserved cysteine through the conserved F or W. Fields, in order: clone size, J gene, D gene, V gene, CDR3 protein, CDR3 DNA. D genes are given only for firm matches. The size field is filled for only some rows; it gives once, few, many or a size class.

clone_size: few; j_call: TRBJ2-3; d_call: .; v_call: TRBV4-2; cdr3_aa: CASRGGLRDTQYF; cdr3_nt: TGTGCCAGCAGGGGTGGGTTGAGGGATACGCAGTATTTT
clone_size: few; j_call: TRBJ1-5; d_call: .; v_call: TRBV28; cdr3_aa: CASRPPGFLSNQPQHF; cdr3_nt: TGTGCCAGCAGGCCCCCGGGATTTCTTAGCAATCAGCCCCAGCATTTT
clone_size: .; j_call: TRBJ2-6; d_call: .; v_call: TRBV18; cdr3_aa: CASSASGPILAGANVLTF; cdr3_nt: TGTGCCAGCTCAGCCTCCGGCCCTATTTTGGCTGGGGCCAACGTCCTGACTTTC
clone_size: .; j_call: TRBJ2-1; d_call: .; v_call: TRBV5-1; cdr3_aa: CASSYTGHFTYNEQFF; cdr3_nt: TGCGCCAGCAGTTACACGGGACATTTCACCTACAATGAGCAGTTCTTC
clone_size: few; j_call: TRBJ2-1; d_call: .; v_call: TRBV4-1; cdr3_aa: CASSQEGLPYNEQFF; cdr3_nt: TGCGCCAGCAGCCAAGAGGGACTTCCTTACAATGAGCAGTTCTTC
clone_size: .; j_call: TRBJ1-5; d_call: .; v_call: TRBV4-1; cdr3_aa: CASSAYHTSNQPQHF; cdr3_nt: TGCGCCAGCAGCGCGTACCACACGAGCAATCAGCCCCAGCATTTT
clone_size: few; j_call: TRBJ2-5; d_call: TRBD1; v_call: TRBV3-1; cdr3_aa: CASSQHDRGGQETQYF; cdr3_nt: TGTGCCAGCAGCCAACACGACAGGGGTGGCCAAGAGACCCAGTACTTC
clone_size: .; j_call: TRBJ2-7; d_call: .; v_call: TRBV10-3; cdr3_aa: CAISESLVGDEQYF; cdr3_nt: TGTGCCATCAGTGAGTCGCTTGTGGGCGACGAGCAGTACTTC
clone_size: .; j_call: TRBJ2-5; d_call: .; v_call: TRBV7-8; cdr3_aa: CASSSPGMTQETQYF; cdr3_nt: TGTGCCAGCAGCTCCCCCGGGATGACCCAAGAGACCCAGTACTTC
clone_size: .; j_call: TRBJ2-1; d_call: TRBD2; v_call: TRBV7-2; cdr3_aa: CASSFNSVAGDPQFF; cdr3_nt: TGTGCCAGCAGCTTTAACTCGGTTGCGGGAGATCCGCAGTTCTTC
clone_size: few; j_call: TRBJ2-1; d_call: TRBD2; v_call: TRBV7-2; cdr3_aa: CASSLAPGLVYNEQFF; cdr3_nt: TGTGCCAGCAGCTTAGCCCCGGGACTAGTCTACAATGAGCAGTTCTTC
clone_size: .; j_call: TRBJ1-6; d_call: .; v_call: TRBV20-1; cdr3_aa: CSAPQMDGWGSPLHF; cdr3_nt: TGCAGTGCTCCCCAGATGGACGGATGGGGTTCACCCCTCCACTTT
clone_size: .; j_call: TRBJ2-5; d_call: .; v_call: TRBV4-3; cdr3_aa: CASSQGGARETQYF; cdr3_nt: TGCGCCAGCAGCCAAGGAGGGGCGAGAGAGACCCAGTACTTC
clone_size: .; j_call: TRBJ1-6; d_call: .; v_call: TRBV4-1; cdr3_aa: CASSQGVLGGEYNSPLHF; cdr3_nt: TGCGCCAGCAGCCAAGGAGTGTTGGGGGGGGAATATAATTCACCCCTCCACTTT
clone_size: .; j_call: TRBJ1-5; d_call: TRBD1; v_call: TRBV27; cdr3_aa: CASSLWGGGTVSNQPQHF; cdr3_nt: TGTGCCAGCAGTTTATGGGGAGGAGGGACAGTTAGCAATCAGCCCCAGCATTTT
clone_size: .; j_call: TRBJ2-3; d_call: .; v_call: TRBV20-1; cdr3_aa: CSARESDTQYF; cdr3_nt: TGCAGTGCTCGGGAGTCGGATACGCAGTATTTT
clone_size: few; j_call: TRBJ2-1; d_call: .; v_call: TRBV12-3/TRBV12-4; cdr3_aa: CASSAGYEQFF; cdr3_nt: TGTGCCAGCAGTGCCGGCTATGAGCAGTTCTTC
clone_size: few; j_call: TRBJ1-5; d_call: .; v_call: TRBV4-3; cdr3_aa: CASSQELRSQPQHF; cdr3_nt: TGCGCCAGCAGCCAAGAACTCCGGAGTCAGCCCCAGCATTTT
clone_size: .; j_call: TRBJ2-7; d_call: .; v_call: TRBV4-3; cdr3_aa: CASSQDWGTYSYEQYF; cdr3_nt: TGCGCCAGCAGCCAAGATTGGGGGACCTACTCCTACGAGCAGTACTTC
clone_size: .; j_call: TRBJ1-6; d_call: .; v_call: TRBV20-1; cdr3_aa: CSASEGRRNSPLHF; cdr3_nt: TGCAGTGCTAGTGAGGGAAGGCGGAATTCACCCCTCCACTTT
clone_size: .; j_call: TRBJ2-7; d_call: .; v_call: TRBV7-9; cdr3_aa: CASSSTDEQYF; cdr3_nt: TGTGCCAGCAGTTCGACCGACGAGCAGTACTTC
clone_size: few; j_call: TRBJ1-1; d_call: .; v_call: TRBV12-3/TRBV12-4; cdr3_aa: CASNPSRVHTEAFF; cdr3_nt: TGTGCCAGCAACCCGTCACGGGTACACACTGAAGCTTTCTTT
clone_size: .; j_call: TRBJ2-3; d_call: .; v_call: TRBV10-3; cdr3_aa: CAISEQVISTDTQYF; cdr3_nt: TGTGCCATCAGTGAGCAGGTCATAAGCACAGATACGCAGTATTTT
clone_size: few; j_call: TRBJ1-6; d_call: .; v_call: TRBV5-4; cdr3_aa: CASSLQPSSYNSPLHF; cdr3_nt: TGTGCCAGCAGCCTCCAACCTAGCTCCTATAATTCACCCCTCCACTTT
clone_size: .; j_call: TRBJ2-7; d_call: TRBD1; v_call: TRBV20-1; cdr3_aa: CSARDVTGSYEQYF; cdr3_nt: TGCAGTGCTAGAGATGTGACAGGGTCCTACGAGCAGTACTTC
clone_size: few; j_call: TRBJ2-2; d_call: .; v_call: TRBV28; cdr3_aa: CASSGHPNTGELFF; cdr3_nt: TGTGCCAGCAGTGGACACCCGAACACCGGGGAGCTGTTTTTT
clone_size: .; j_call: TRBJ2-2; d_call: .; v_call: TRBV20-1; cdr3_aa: CRLRTGELFF; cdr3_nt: TGCAGGCTTCGTACCGGGGAGCTGTTTTTT
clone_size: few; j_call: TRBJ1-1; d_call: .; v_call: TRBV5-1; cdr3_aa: CASSLAMTGLNTEAFF; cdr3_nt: TGCGCCAGCAGCTTGGCGATGACAGGCCTGAACACTGAAGCTTTCTTT
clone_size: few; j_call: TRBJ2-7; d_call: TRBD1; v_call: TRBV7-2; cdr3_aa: CASSRTGTGVYEQYF; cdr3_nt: TGTGCCAGCAGTCGGACCGGGACAGGGGTTTACGAGCAGTACTTC
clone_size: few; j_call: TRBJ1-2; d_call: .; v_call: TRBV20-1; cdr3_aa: CSAVVGNYGYTF; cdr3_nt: TGCAGTGCTGTAGTAGGGAACTATGGCTACACCTTC
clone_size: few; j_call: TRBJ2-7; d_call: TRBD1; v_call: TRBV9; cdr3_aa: CASSGTGDEQYF; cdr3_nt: TGTGCCAGCAGCGGTACAGGGGACGAGCAGTACTTC
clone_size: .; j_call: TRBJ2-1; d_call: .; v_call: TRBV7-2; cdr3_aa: CASSSPGAPYNEQFF; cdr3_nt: TGTGCCAGCAGCTCCCCGGGCGCTCCTTACAATGAGCAGTTCTTC
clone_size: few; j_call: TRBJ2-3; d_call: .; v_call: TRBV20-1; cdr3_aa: CSASARDTQYF; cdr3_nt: TGCAGTGCTAGCGCCAGAGATACGCAGTATTTT
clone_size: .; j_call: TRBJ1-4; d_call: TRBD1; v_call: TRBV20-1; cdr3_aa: CSAPSPGQGNEKLFF; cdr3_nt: TGCAGTGCACCCTCTCCGGGACAGGGAAATGAAAAACTGTTTTTT
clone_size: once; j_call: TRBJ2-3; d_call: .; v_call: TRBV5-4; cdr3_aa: CASSFGGGSTDTQYF; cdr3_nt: TGTGCCAGCAGCTTCGGAGGCGGATCCACAGATACGCAGTATTTT
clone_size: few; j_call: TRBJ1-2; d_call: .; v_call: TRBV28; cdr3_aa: CASSFARLGGDGYTF; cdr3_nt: TGTGCCAGCAGTTTCGCCCGATTAGGGGGAGATGGCTACACCTTC
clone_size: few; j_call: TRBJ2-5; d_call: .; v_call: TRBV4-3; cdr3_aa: CASSQDEGGETQYF; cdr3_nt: TGCGCCAGCAGCCAAGATGAGGGGGGAGAGACCCAGTACTTC
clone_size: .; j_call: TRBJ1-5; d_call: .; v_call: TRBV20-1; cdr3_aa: CSARRDPNQPQHF; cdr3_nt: TGCAGTGCTAGACGCGACCCCAATCAGCCCCAGCATTTT
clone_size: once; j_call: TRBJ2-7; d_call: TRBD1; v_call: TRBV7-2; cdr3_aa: CASSSDRGRIYEQYF; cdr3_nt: TGTGCCAGCAGCTCCGACAGGGGCCGGATATACGAGCAGTACTTC
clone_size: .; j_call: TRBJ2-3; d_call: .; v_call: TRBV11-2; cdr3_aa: CASSPRTDLGGTDTQYF; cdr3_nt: TGTGCCAGCAGCCCACGGACCGATCTAGGGGGCACAGATACGCAGTATTTT
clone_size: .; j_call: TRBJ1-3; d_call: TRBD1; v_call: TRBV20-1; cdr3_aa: CSAAGGFSGNTIYF; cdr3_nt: TGCAGTGCTGCAGGGGGCTTCTCTGGAAACACCATATATTTT
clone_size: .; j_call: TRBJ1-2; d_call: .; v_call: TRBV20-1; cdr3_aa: CSASMGGSYGYTF; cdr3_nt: TGCAGTGCTTCCATGGGGGGTTCCTATGGCTACACCTTC
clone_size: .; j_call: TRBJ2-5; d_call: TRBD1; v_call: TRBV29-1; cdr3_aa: CSSDRQLQETQYF; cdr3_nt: TGCAGCTCGGACAGGCAATTACAAGAGACCCAGTACTTC
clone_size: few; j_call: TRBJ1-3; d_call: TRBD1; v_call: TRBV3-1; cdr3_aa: CASYYRGGNTIYF; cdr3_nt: TGTGCCAGCTACTACAGGGGCGGAAACACCATATATTTT
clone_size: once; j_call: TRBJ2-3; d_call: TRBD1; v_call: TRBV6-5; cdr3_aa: CASKYDRETDTQYF; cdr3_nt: TGTGCCAGCAAGTATGACAGGGAAACAGATACGCAGTATTTT
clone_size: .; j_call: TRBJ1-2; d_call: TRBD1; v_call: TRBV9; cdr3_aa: CASSTTGDGYYGDTF; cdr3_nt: TGTGCCAGCAGCACGACAGGGGACGGGTACTATGGCGACACCTTC
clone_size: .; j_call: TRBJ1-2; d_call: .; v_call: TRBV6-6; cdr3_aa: CASSFPEGTIYGYTF; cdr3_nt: TGTGCCAGCAGTTTCCCGGAGGGGACAATCTATGGCTACACCTTC
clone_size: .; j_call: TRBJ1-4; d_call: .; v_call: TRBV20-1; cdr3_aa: CSAIPAAEKLFF; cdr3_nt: TGCAGTGCTATCCCTGCTGCTGAAAAACTGTTTTTT
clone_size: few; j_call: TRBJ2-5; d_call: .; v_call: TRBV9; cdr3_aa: CASSVEWGAQYF; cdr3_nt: TGTGCCAGCAGCGTAGAGTGGGGGGCCCAGTACTTC